The entry that follows covers one TCR beta chain sequence. With a much larger clone just one base away, this may be a read error. V lost 0 bases and J 6 bases, leaving 3 bases between the germline ends. Germline-derived CDR1 and CDR2 are MNHNY and SVGAGI (reference sequence). This CDR3 is built from 11 residues. TCRdb reprocessed the 5' RACE reads with MiXCR, giving one entry per CDR3 protein. Among some 240,000 distinct CDR3 sequences, about 8.5% were seen once, and the ten largest hold about 3%. The data were taken from a study of identical twins. These sequences were also reported in another study, on yellow fever vaccine responses in identical twins.

The V call is TRBV6-6, the J call TRBJ2-7; D unclear. Sequenced input: CD8+ T cells sorted from blood. This sequence was found in a woman aged 18-35 years in good health. In DNA form, the CDR3 reads TGTGCCAGCAGTTACTCTTCCGAGCAGTACTTC. Translating it yields CASSYSSEQYF.